One T cell receptor (beta chain) is described in this entry. Participants were aged roughly 18 to 89 years, lived in around 22 US areas, and enrolled virtually. The sample originates from a study of blood T cell repertoires in COVID-19. At the level of the study: From the United States, Italy and Spain came samples of acute and convalescent COVID-19. T cells, B-cell-depleted T cells, or PBMCs supplied cDNA or gDNA.

The CDR3 is 14 amino acids. CDR1 and CDR2 from the germline V gene are SGHTA and FQGNSA. V was clipped by 5 bases and J by 6 bases, with 16 bases between them. In the original analysis: The assay estimated nucleated cells by amplifying reference gene primers. Measured with immunoSEQ multiplex PCR; TCRdb has only the in-frame clones, and not every one. That table gives V, J and clone size, and the DNA gave D and trimming. The table records a few hundred thousand clones, roughly 87% of them present only once. The chain joins TRBV7-2 to TRBJ1-1, with a possible D match to TRBD1 (5 bases). The sample comprised PBMCs or T cells enriched from blood (not recorded which). This TCR derives from a man between 18 and 29 years old with acute COVID-19. Written as DNA, the CDR3 is TGTGCCAGCAGCCTGTCCGGACAAAGTCCTGAAGCTTTCTTT. Translating it yields CASSLSGQSPEAFF.